The TCR beta chain described here comes from a study of shared clonotypes between healthy human individuals. For the study at large: A couple of women and a few men aged 18 to 49 made up the donors.

Per the authors' pipeline: Filtering of immunoSEQ junctional sequences could not match full-length read filtering. Data came from immunoSEQ multiplex PCR; TCRdb stores just in-frame clones and leaves some out. The V and J calls and the clone size are those of that table, but D and trimming were determined from the DNA. The table includes hundreds of thousands of clones, over 60% detected once. Germline V gives CDR1 MDHEN, CDR2 SYDVKM. The CDR3 is 15 residues long. Trimming left V 5 bases short and J 3 bases short, with 17 bases between. Regarding the study as a whole: Owing to a small donor count, the genetic and exposure-history diversity represented was limited.

In regard to this clone: Its antigen is not identified.

The TCR comes from a woman in her thirties or forties in good health. Some clones in this sample may be carry-over from other donors' samples. Specimen: PBMCs. The chain has TRBV28 and TRBJ2-7; TRBD1 is a possible D gene (6 bases). In DNA, the CDR3 is TGTGCCAGCAGTGATCTCAAGGGACACCTCTACGAGCAGTACTTC. Its translation: CASSDLKGHLYEQYF.